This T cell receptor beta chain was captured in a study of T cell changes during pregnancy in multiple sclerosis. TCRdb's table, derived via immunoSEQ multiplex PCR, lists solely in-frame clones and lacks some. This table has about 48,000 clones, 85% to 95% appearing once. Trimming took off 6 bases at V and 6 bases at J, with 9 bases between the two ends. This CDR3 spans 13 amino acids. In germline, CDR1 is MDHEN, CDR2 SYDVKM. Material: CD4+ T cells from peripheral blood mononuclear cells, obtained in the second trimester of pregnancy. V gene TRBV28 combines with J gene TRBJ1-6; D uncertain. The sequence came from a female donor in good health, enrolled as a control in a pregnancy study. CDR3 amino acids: CASRLQFNSPLHF. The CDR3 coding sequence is TGTGCCAGCAGATTACAGTTTAATTCACCCCTCCACTTT.